The subject of this entry is one T cell receptor beta chain. Extraction of RNA preceded its reverse transcription into cDNA, which served as the sequencing template. This table comes from immunoSEQ multiplex PCR, and its TCRdb copy is limited to in-frame clones, with some not included. The repertoire holds about 130,000 clones, with around 58% as singletons. J lost 5 bases, V lost 3 bases, and 6 bases had no gene match. CDR1 is SGHDT, CDR2 YYEEEE, per germline. The CDR3 totals 14 residues. The data are from a study of CD8+ T cells in alopecia areata. The source was CD4+ T cells sorted from blood, collected at week 0. The receptor comes from a human donor with alopecia areata. The chain recombines TRBV5-6 with TRBJ1-2; TRBD1 matches 8 bases. The DNA for the CDR3 is TGTGCCAGCAGCTGGAAGGACAGGGATTATGGCTACACCTTC. This encodes CASSWKDRDYGYTF. Drawing the rest from reference TRBV5-6 and TRBJ1-2, the complete variable domain is DAGVTQSPTHLIKTRGQQVTLRCSPKSGHDTVSWYQQALGQGPQFIFQYYEEEERQRGNFPDRFSGHQFPNYSSELNVNALLLGDSALYLCASSWKDRDYGYTFGSGTRLTVV.